This TCR beta chain derives from a study of metastatic and nonmetastatic thyroid tumors. The overall study: It was across blood and tumor or nodule tissue from malignant and benign thyroid patients that repertoires were compared. Whole-study findings and limits: It was reportedly found that TCR beta diversity was significantly higher in malignant thyroid tumors than in benign nodules, a difference seen in both blood and tumor samples.

In this sample, this clone turned up many times. Its antigen is unknown. CDR3 length: 13 residues. Trimming shortened V by 0 bases and J by 7 bases, and 7 bases separated the two germline ends. The germline V gene has CDR1 MNHNS and CDR2 SASEGT. No patient had received any treatment before thyroid surgery. Original data processing: CDR3 differences across clinicopathological groups were used to build a distant-metastasis classifier for papillary thyroid cancer. TCRdb re-called the PCR reads via MiXCR. TCRdb's processing, not the study's, gives the V and J calls here. Altogether about 92,000 clones are present, approximately 15% being singletons, with the ten largest covering 3.6%.

V usage is TRBV6-1 and J usage is TRBJ1-5; the D is unclear. The sequencing input was blood. The receptor comes from a female donor with papillary thyroid cancer or a benign thyroid nodule (not recorded which). Some clones in this sample may be carry-over from other donors' samples. The CDR3 DNA reads as TGTGCCAGCAGTGAAGCTGGACTGCAGCCCCAGCATTTT. Encoded protein: CASSEAGLQPQHF.